The T cell receptor beta chain described here comes from a study of blood T cell repertoires in COVID-19. Study-level information: Acute and convalescent COVID-19 samples came from the United States, Italy and Spain. Sources were T cells, B-cell-depleted T cells, or PBMCs; the material itself was cDNA or gDNA.

Authors' analysis steps: Amplification of reference gene primers provided the estimated nucleated cell counts. The method was immunoSEQ multiplex PCR; TCRdb's version includes in-frame clones alone and lacks a portion of them. V, J and clone size reflect that table, while D and trimming were determined from the DNA. The sample contains 110,000 to 150,000 clones, roughly 82% of which appear only once. This CDR3 has 13 residues. Trimming took 5 bases from V and 5 from J, leaving 13 bases between them. Germline V gene data show CDR1 as SGDLS and CDR2 as YYNGEE. This TCR was recovered from a man between 60 and 70 years old with active or convalescent COVID-19. Sequencing was performed on peripheral blood. This chain links TRBV9 with TRBJ1-2, with D perhaps matching TRBD1 (6 bases). The CDR3 spells CASSRVGAYGYTF. The CDR3 nucleotides are TGTGCCAGCAGTAGAGTGGGGGCATATGGCTACACCTTC.